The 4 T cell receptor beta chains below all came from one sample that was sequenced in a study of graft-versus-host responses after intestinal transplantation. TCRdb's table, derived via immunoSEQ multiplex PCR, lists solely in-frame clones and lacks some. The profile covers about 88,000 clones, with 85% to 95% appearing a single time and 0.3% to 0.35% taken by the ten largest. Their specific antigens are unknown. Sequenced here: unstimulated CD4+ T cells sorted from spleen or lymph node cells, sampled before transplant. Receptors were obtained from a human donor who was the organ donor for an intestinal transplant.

DNA for the CDR3: TGCGCCAGCAGCCGGGGACAGCTCACAGATACGCAGTATTTT. Translated: CASSRGQLTDTQYF. This chain uses TRBV5-1 with TRBJ2-3; 7 bases agree with TRBD1. The CDR3 runs 14 residues. Germline values: CDR1 SGHRS, CDR2 YFSETQ. The V and J ends lost 4 bases and 2 bases, in that order; junction bases with no gene match: 4.

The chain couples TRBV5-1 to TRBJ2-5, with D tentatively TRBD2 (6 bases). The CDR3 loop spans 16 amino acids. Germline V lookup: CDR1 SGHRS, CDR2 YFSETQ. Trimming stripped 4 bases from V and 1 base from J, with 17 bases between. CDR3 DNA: TGCGCCAGCAGCCCGAGCCGGATAGCGGTCCAAGAGACCCAGTACTTC. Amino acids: CASSPSRIAVQETQYF.

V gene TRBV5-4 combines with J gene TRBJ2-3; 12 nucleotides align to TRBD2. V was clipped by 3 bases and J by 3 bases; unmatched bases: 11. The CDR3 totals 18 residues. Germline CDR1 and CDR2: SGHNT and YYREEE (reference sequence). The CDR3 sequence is CASSSPGLAGGGTDTQYF. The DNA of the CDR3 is TGTGCCAGCAGCTCCCCGGGGCTAGCGGGAGGGGGAACAGATACGCAGTATTTT.

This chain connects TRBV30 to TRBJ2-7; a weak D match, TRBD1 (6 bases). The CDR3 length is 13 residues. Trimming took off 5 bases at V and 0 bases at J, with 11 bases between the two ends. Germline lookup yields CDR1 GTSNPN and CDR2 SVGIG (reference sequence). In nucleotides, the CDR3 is TGTGCCTGGGAGCAGGGGAGCTCCTACGAGCAGTACTTC. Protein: CAWEQGSSYEQYF.